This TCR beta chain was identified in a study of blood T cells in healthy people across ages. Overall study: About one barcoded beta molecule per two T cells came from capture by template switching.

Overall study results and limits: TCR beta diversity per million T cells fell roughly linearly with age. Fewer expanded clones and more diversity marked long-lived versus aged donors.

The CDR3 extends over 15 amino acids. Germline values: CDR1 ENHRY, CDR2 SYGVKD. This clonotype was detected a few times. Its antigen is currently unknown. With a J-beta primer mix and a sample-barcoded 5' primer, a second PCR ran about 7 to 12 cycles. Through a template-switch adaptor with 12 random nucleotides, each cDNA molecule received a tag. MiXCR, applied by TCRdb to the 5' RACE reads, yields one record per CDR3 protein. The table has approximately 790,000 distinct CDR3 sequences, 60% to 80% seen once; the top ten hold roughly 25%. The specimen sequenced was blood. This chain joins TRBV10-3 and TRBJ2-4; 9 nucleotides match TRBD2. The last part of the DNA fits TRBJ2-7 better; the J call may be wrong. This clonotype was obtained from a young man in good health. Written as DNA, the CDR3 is TGTGCCACCAAGACTAGCGGAGGGCTAGGGGACGAGCAGTACTTC. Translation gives CATKTSGGLGDEQYF.